The 23 T cell receptor beta chains in this list originate from one sample, sequenced in a study of T cells in Graves' hyperthyroidism and ophthalmopathy. The TCR beta CDR3 regions underwent amplification using RNA transcripts as the source. HTBI primers were employed in a first-round RT-PCR of the TCR CDR3. TCRdb called the multiplex PCR reads again in MiXCR, with one record for every CDR3 protein. The data hold some 250,000 distinct CDR3 sequences, with roughly 15% observed a single time. Sequences were obtained from blood. These receptor sequences come from a middle-aged woman with Graves' hyperthyroidism that later progressed to Graves' ophthalmopathy.

This clonotype was detected only a few times. DNA for the CDR3: TGTGCCAGCAGCCAAGACCCCAGGGGGAACACTGAAGCTTTCTTT. Protein product: CASSQDPRGNTEAFF. This rearrangement joins TRBV4-2 to TRBJ1-1, with D perhaps TRBD1 (6 bases). This CDR3 is built from 15 residues. CDR1 is LGHNA, CDR2 YNFKEQ, per germline. Trimming took 0 bases from V and 1 from J, leaving 9 bases between them.

This clonotype appeared many times. This chain links TRBV20-1 with TRBJ2-1; the D gene could be TRBD1 or TRBD2 (5 bases each). Trimming shortened V by 4 bases and J by 8 bases, and 15 bases separated the two germline ends. The CDR3 contains 13 residues. The germline gives CDR1 DFQATT, CDR2 SNEGSKA (reference sequence). The CDR3 protein is CSATRGFGDEQFF. Here the CDR3 DNA reads TGCAGTGCTACGAGGGGTTTCGGTGATGAGCAGTTCTTC.

This clonotype was recorded many times. The J gene is TRBJ1-5, the V gene TRBV28; tentatively, D is TRBD1 (5 bases). With 5 bases removed from V and 9 bases from J, the gap between germline ends came to 20 bases. Germline CDR1 reads MDHEN; CDR2 reads SYDVKM. This CDR3 has 15 residues. CDR3 bases: TGTGCCAGCAGTCCTAATGAAGGACACACGAGGCCCCAGCATTTT. Protein: CASSPNEGHTRPQHF.

The chain combines TRBV28 with TRBJ1-1, with D possibly TRBD1 on 5 matching bases. Between the trimmed V and J ends, which lost 1 base and 1 base, there was a span of 19 bases. Germline lookup yields CDR1 MDHEN and CDR2 SYDVKM. The CDR3 covers 18 residues. DNA of the CDR3: TGTGCCAGCAGTTTATTATTGGGTGGGGGGGAACAGAACACTGAAGCTTTCTTT. This sequence encodes CASSLLLGGGEQNTEAFF.

A remark on this clonotype: This clone may be a read error of a much larger clone one base away. The chain's CDR3 is CSTSGLRTDTQYF. CDR3 DNA sequence: TGCAGTACTTCAGGGTTGAGGACAGATACGCAGTATTTT. This chain uses TRBV20-1 with TRBJ2-3, with D possibly being TRBD1 (5 bases). Germline V gives CDR1 DFQATT, CDR2 SNEGSKA (reference sequence). With 8 bases removed from V and 3 bases from J, the gap between germline ends came to 15 bases. CDR3 length equals 13 residues.

This clonotype was seen more than once but under ten times. This chain uses TRBV4-1 with TRBJ2-1; 7 bases line up with TRBD2. This CDR3 has 15 residues. V lost 0 bases to trimming and J lost 3 bases; unmatched junction nucleotides: 2. The germline V gene encodes CDR1 MGHRA and CDR2 YSYEKL. The CDR3, as DNA: TGCGCCAGCAGCCAAGACAGCGGGGACTACAATGAGCAGTTCTTC. Its translation: CASSQDSGDYNEQFF.

This clonotype showed up many times. This rearrangement joins TRBV12-3 or TRBV12-4 to TRBJ2-3, with D tentatively TRBD2 (6 bases). The ends were cut back, 5 bases at V and 0 bases at J, with 15 bases in the middle. This CDR3 is built from 16 residues. CDR3 in amino acids: CASSPTGTGSTDTQYF. CDR3 sequence (DNA): TGTGCCAGCAGTCCAACCGGGACTGGTAGCACAGATACGCAGTATTTT.

This chain links TRBV12-3 or TRBV12-4 with TRBJ2-7, with 14 bases identical to TRBD2. The CDR3 extends over 16 amino acids. V shed 3 bases, J shed 5 bases, and the junction held 6 bases outside the gene matches. The CDR3 region has the DNA TGTGCCAGCAGTTTGGAGGGACTAGCGGGAGTCAACGAGCAGTACTTC. Translation: CASSLEGLAGVNEQYF.

This clonotype was counted at least ten times. This rearrangement joins TRBV2 to TRBJ2-7; TRBD1 matches at 8 bases. The germline gives CDR1 SNHLY, CDR2 FYNNEI. After removal of 4 bases from V and 4 bases from J, the junction contained 6 bases not matched to a gene. The CDR3 is 14 residues long. CDR3 DNA: TGTGCCAGCAGTGGTGGCAGGGGGCCTTACGAGCAGTACTTC. Amino acid sequence: CASSGGRGPYEQYF.

This clonotype was seen at least ten times. The chain employs TRBV20-1 and TRBJ2-3, with a possible D match to TRBD2 (6 bases). With 0 bases removed from V and 0 bases from J, the gap between germline ends came to 10 bases. CDR1 DFQATT and CDR2 SNEGSKA come from the germline V gene (reference sequence). The CDR3 sequence is 15 residues long. The CDR3 protein is CSARDSGQSTDTQYF. DNA for the CDR3: TGCAGTGCTAGAGATAGCGGTCAAAGCACAGATACGCAGTATTTT.

This clonotype was counted at least ten times. V gene TRBV6-1 combines with J gene TRBJ1-2; D perhaps matches TRBD1 (6 bases). The V end lost 5 bases, the J end lost 2 bases, and 12 bases lay between the germline ends. The CDR3 is made up of 14 amino acids. Germline CDR1 reads MNHNS; CDR2 reads SASEGT. CDR3 amino acids: CASSSGQRNYGYTF. CDR3 sequence (DNA): TGTGCCAGCAGTTCCGGACAGAGAAACTATGGCTACACCTTC.

The sample holds many counts of this clonotype. The chain is built from TRBV7-8 and TRBJ1-4; a weak D match, TRBD1 (6 bases). V gave up 1 base and J gave up 8 bases, with 11 bases separating them. The CDR3 runs to 14 residues. Germline CDR1 and CDR2: SGHVS and FQNEAQ. Written as DNA, the CDR3 is TGTGCCAGCAGCTTAGTACAGGGCCGGGAAAAACTGTTTTTT. It is translated as CASSLVQGREKLFF.

This clonotype was counted ten times or more. The chain is built from TRBV19 and TRBJ2-4; 7 bases fit TRBD2. The CDR3 consists of 16 residues. With V trimmed by 3 bases and J by 1 base, 6 bases remained unmatched. CDR1 is LNHDA, CDR2 SQIVND, per germline (reference sequence). CDR3: CASSMGGDYAKNIQYF. The CDR3, as DNA: TGTGCCAGTAGTATGGGAGGGGATTATGCCAAAAACATTCAGTACTTC.

This clonotype was recorded a few times. The rearrangement joins TRBV24-1 to TRBJ2-1, with 9 nucleotides matching TRBD2. This CDR3 is 17 amino acids long. The junction had 11 bases not matched to a gene; V was cut back by 3 bases and J by 6 bases. CDR1 and CDR2 (germline): KGHDR, SFDVKD. CDR3 in DNA: TGTGCCACCAGTGATATTAGCGGGGGAGGCACCCGCAATGAGCAGTTCTTC. It specifies CATSDISGGGTRNEQFF.

This clonotype was seen at least ten times. The V call is TRBV5-5, the J call TRBJ2-4, with 7 positions matching TRBD2. The CDR3 covers 15 residues. Trimming cost V 2 bases and J 3 bases; bases outside gene matches: 5. CDR1 SGHKS and CDR2 YYEKEE come from the germline V gene (reference sequence). The CDR3 is CASSFFGGGKNIQYF. DNA of the CDR3: TGTGCCAGCAGCTTCTTTGGCGGGGGCAAAAACATTCAGTACTTC.

This clonotype was seen a few times. The chain has TRBV10-1 and TRBJ2-7; 7 nucleotides agree with TRBD2. Germline lookup yields CDR1 WNHNN and CDR2 SYGVQD (reference sequence). The J segment lost 2 bases and the V segment lost 7 bases, leaving 17 bases of the junction unmatched. The CDR3 runs to 17 residues. Written as DNA, the CDR3 is TGCGCCAGCATCTTAACAGAGAGGCGGGAGTTGGCCTACGAGCAGTACTTC. Its translation is CASILTERRELAYEQYF.

This clonotype showed up many times. This rearrangement joins TRBV7-9 to TRBJ2-7; D is unclear. The V gene lost 0 bases and the J gene lost 1 base, with 10 bases spanning the gap. The CDR3 loop spans 15 amino acids. Germline V gene data show CDR1 as SEHNR and CDR2 as FQNEAQ (reference sequence). CDR3 amino acids: CASSLAPGRSYEQYF. The CDR3 nucleotides read TGTGCCAGCAGCTTAGCTCCCGGCCGATCCTACGAGCAGTACTTC.

This clonotype was seen at least ten times. The chain carries TRBV4-1 and TRBJ1-4; 7 bases are a match to TRBD1. CDR3 size: 15 residues. Germline V gene data show CDR1 as MGHRA and CDR2 as YSYEKL. J was trimmed by 5 bases and V by 4 bases; bases with no gene match: 7. CDR3 nucleotides: TGCGCCAGCAGCCGCGTCGGGACAGAGAATGAAAAACTGTTTTTT. As protein: CASSRVGTENEKLFF.

The chain carries TRBV19 and TRBJ1-4, with TRBD1 as a possible D gene (6 bases). The CDR3 runs to 14 residues. V lost 7 bases and J lost 6, with 15 bases in between. Germline V lookup: CDR1 LNHDA, CDR2 SQIVND (reference sequence). The CDR3 bases are TGTGCCAGTACCCAGACAGGATTCGATGAAAAACTGTTTTTT. This gives the protein CASTQTGFDEKLFF.

This clonotype has at least ten counts. The rearrangement joins TRBV28 to TRBJ1-6, with D maybe TRBD1 (5 bases). CDR3 length: 15 amino acids. Between the trimmed V and J ends, which lost 4 bases and 3 bases, there was a span of 10 bases. Germline V lookup: CDR1 MDHEN, CDR2 SYDVKM. The CDR3 coding sequence is TGTGCCAGCAGTTCCCCGACAGACTATAATTCACCCCTCCACTTT. Amino acids: CASSSPTDYNSPLHF.

The chain has TRBV20-1 and TRBJ1-1; TRBD1 is a possible D gene (5 bases). The V end was cut by 0 bases, the J end by 3 bases, with 17 bases between. Germline assignment: CDR1 DFQATT and CDR2 SNEGSKA (reference sequence). This CDR3 contains 16 residues. The CDR3 DNA follows: TGCAGTGCTAGAGATCACAAGGGGCTAGGGTACACTGAAGCTTTCTTT. Residues: CSARDHKGLGYTEAFF.

V and J are TRBV9 and TRBJ2-7, with 11 bases identical to TRBD2. V dropped 2 bases and J dropped 0; count of bases not matched to a gene: 4. CDR3 size: 16 residues. Germline loops: CDR1 SGDLS, CDR2 YYNGEE. CDR3 residues: CASSVGLAARSYEQYF. The DNA for the CDR3 is TGTGCCAGCAGCGTGGGACTAGCGGCCCGCTCCTACGAGCAGTACTTC.

Turning to this clonotype: This may be a read error, as it is one base from a much larger clone. This chain links TRBV7-3 with TRBJ2-3; possibly TRBD2 for D (5 bases). CDR3 length: 15 residues. Germline lookup yields CDR1 SGHTA and CDR2 FQGTGA. V shed 4 bases and J shed 4 bases, with 15 bases lying between them. The chain's CDR3 is CASSSPGHGADTQYF. DNA of the CDR3: TGTGCCAGCAGCTCCCCGGGCCACGGGGCAGATACGCAGTATTTT.